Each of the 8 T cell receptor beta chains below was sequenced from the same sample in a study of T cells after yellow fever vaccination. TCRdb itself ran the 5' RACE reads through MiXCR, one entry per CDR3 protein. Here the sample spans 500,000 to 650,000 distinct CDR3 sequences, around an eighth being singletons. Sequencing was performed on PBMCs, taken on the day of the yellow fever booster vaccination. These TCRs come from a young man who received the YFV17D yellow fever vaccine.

CDR3 in DNA: TGTGCCAGCAGCCGTAGCGGGAGGGCCGGCAATGAGCAGTTCTTC. This codes for CASSRSGRAGNEQFF. The V gene is TRBV9, the J gene TRBJ2-1; 11 positions match TRBD2. The CDR3 runs to 15 residues. From germline, CDR1 is SGDLS and CDR2 YYNGEE. Trimming cost V 4 bases and J 6 bases; bases outside gene matches: 6.

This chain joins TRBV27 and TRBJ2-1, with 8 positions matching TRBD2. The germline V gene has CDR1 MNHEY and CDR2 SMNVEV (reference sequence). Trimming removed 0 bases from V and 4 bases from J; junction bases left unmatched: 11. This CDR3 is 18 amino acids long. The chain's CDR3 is CASSLSPGGALAYNEQFF. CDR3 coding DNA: TGTGCCAGCAGTTTATCGCCCGGGGGGGCCCTGGCTTACAATGAGCAGTTCTTC.

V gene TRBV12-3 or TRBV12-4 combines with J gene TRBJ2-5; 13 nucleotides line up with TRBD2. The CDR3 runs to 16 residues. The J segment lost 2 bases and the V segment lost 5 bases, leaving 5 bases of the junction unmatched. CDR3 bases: TGTGCCAGCAGTCGGACTAGCGGGAGCTTGCAAGAGACCCAGTACTTC. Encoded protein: CASSRTSGSLQETQYF.

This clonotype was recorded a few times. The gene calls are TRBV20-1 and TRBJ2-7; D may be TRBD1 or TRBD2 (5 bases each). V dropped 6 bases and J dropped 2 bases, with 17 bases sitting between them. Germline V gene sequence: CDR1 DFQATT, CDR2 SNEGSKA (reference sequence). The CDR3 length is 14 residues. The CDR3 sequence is CSAARGQGPYEQYF. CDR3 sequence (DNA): TGCAGTGCCGCGAGGGGCCAGGGCCCCTACGAGCAGTACTTC.

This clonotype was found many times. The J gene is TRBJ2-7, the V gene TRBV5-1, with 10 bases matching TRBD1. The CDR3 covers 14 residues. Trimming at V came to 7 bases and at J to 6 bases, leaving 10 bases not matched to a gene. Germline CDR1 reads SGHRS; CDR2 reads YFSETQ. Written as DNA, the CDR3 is TGCGCCAGCGGAGGGACAGGGGCGTCTCTCGAGCAGTACTTC. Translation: CASGGTGASLEQYF.

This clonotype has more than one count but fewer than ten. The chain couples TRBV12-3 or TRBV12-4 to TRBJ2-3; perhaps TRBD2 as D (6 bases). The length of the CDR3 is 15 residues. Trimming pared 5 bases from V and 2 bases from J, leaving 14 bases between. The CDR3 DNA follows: TGTGCCAGCAGTACGCGACGGGGGTACACAGATACGCAGTATTTT. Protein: CASSTRRGYTDTQYF.

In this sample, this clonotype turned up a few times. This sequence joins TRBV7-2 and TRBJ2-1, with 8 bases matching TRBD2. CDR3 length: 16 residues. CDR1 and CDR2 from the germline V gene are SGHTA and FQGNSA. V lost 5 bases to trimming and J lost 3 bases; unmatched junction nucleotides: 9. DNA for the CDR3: TGTGCCAGCAGCCGAGATGCGGGAGGTGTCTACAATGAGCAGTTCTTC. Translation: CASSRDAGGVYNEQFF.

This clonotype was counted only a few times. CDR3 amino acids: CASSSNRQGVIYEQYF. CDR3 nucleotide sequence: TGTGCCAGCAGCTCCAACCGACAGGGGGTGATTTACGAGCAGTACTTC. The chain links TRBV7-9 to TRBJ2-7, with 9 bases identical to TRBD1. Trimming took 4 bases from V and 4 from J; bases not matched to a gene: 11. This CDR3 comprises 16 residues. Germline V gene lookup returns CDR1 SEHNR and CDR2 FQNEAQ (reference sequence).